The T cell receptor (beta chain) under discussion was sequenced for a study of T cells in Graves' hyperthyroidism and ophthalmopathy. Study conclusions and caveats: Expanded thyroid clonotypes (above 0.001) were mostly also found in blood.

TCR beta CDR3 regions were amplified from RNA transcripts. During a first-round RT-PCR of the TCR CDR3, the HTBI primer set was used. TCRdb fed the multiplex PCR reads into MiXCR, producing one record per CDR3 protein. The sample has 250,000 to 350,000 distinct CDR3 sequences, roughly 17% seen once. CDR3 length: 14 amino acids. CDR1 and CDR2 (germline): SGHAT, FQNNGV. V shed 8 bases and J 12 bases; nucleotides not matched to a gene: 15. This clonotype was found many times. Its specificity is unknown. The chain couples TRBV11-2 to TRBJ2-1, with 8 bases aligning to TRBD1. What was sequenced was blood. The sequence came from a man aged 25 to 40 with Graves' hyperthyroidism. The CDR3 region has the DNA TGTGCCAGCGGGCCGATCAGGGGGCCAATGGTGCAGTTCTTC. Translation gives CASGPIRGPMVQFF.